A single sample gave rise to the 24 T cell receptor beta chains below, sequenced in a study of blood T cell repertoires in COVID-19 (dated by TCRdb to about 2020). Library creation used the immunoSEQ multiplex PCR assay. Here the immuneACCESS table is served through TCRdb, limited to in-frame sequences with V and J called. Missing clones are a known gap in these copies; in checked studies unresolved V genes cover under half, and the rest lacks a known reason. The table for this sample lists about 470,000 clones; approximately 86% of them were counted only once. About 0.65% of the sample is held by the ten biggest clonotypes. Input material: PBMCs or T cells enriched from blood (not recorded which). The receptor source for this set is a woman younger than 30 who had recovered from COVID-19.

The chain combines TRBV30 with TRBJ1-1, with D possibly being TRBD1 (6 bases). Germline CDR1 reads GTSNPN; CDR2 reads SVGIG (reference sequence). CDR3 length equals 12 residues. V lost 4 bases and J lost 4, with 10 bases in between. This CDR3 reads CAWTRGGTEAFF. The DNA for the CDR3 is TGTGCCTGGACCCGAGGGGGCACTGAAGCTTTCTTT.

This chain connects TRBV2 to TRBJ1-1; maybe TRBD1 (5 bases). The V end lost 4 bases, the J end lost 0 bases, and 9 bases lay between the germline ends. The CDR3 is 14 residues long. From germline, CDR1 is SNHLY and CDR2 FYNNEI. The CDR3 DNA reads TGTGCCAGCAGTGGGGGGGAGATGAACACTGAAGCTTTCTTT. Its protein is CASSGGEMNTEAFF.

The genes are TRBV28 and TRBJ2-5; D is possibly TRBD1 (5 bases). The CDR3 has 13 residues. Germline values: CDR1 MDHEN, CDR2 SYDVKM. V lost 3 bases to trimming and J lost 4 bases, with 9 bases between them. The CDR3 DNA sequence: TGTGCCAGCAGTTTTCTGGGGCCAGAGACCCAGTACTTC. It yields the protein CASSFLGPETQYF.

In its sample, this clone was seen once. CDR3 amino acids: CASSPLEGAGDTQYF. The DNA of the CDR3 is TGCGCCAGCAGCCCCCTTGAGGGGGCGGGGGATACGCAGTATTTT. The V and J genes are TRBV5-1 and TRBJ2-3; the D gene is possibly TRBD1 (7 bases). The CDR3 is made up of 15 amino acids. The germline V gene has CDR1 SGHRS and CDR2 YFSETQ. Trimming took 4 bases from V and 6 from J, leaving 18 bases between them. Based on the CDR3 plus reference TRBV5-1 and TRBJ2-3, the full variable domain is KAGVTQTPRYLIKTRGQQVTLSCSPISGHRSVSWYQQTPGQGLQFLFEYFSETQRNKGNFPGRFSGRQFSNSRSEMNVSTLELGDSALYLCASSPLEGAGDTQYFGPGTRLTVL.

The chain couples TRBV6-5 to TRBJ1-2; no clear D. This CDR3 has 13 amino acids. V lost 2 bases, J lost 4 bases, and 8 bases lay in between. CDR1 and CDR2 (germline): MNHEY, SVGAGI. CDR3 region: CASSYTPGYGYTF. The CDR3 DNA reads TGTGCCAGCAGTTACACCCCGGGCTATGGCTACACCTTC.

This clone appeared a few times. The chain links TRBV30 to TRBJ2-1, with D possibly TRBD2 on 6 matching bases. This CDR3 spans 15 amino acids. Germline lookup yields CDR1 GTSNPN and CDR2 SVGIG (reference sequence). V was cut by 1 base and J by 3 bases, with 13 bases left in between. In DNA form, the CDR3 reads TGTGCCTGGAGTGCGCGGGGACTGGGCTACAATGAGCAGTTCTTC. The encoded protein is CAWSARGLGYNEQFF.

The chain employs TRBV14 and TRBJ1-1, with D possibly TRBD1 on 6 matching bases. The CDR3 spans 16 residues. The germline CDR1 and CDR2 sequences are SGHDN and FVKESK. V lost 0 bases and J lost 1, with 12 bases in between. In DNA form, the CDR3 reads TGTGCCAGCAGCCAAGATCCGCTAGGGGGGAACACTGAAGCTTTCTTT. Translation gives CASSQDPLGGNTEAFF. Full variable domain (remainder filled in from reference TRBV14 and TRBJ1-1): EAGVTQFPSHSVIEKGQTVTLRCDPISGHDNLYWYRRVMGKEIKFLLHFVKESKQDESGMPNNRFLAERTGGTYSTLKVQPAELEDSGVYFCASSQDPLGGNTEAFFGQGTRLTVV.

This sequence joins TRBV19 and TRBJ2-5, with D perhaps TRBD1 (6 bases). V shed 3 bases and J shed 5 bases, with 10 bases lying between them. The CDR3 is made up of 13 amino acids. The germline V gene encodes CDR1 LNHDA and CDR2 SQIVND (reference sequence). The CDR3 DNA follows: TGTGCCAGTAGTATCCAGAGGGGGGAGACCCAGTACTTC. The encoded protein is CASSIQRGETQYF.

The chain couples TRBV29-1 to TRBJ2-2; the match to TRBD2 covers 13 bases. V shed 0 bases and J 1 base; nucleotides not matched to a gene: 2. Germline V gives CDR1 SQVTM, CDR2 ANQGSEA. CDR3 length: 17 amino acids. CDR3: CSVEERLAGGNTGELFF. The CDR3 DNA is TGCAGCGTTGAAGAAAGACTAGCGGGGGGGAACACCGGGGAGCTGTTTTTT.

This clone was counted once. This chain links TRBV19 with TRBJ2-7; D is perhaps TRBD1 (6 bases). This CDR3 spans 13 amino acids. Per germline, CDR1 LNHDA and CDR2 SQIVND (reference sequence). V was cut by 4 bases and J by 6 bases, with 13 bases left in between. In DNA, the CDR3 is TGTGCCAGTAGTAAGACAGGCTATAGCGAGCAGTACTTC. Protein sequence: CASSKTGYSEQYF.

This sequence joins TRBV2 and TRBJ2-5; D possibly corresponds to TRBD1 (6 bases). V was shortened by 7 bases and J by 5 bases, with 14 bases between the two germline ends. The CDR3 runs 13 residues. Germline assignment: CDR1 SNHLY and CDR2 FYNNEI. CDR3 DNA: TGTGCCAGCAATAACAGGGCAGACGAGACCCAGTACTTC. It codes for CASNNRADETQYF.

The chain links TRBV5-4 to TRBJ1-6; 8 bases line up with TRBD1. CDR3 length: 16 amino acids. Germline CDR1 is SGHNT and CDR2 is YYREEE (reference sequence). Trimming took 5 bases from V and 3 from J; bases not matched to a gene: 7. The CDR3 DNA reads TGTGCCAGCAGTTCCGGGACAGGCGTCTATAATTCACCCCTCCACTTT. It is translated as CASSSGTGVYNSPLHF. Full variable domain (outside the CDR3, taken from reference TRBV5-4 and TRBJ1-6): ETGVTQSPTHLIKTRGQQVTLRCSSQSGHNTVSWYQQALGQGPQFIFQYYREEENGRGNFPPRFSGLQFPNYSSELNVNALELDDSALYLCASSSGTGVYNSPLHFGNGTRLTVT.

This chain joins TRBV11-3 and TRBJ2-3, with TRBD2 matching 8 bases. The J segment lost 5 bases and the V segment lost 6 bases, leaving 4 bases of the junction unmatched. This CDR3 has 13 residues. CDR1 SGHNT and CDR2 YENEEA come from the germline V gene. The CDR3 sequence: CASRGLVGDTQYF. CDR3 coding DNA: TGTGCCAGCAGGGGACTAGTTGGAGATACGCAGTATTTT.

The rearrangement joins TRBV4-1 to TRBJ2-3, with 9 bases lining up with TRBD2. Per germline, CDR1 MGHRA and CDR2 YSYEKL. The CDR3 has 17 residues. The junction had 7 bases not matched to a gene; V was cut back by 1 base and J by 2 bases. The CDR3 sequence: CASSQVPRGGDTDTQYF. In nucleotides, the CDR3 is TGCGCCAGCAGCCAAGTGCCGCGCGGGGGGGACACAGATACGCAGTATTTT.

The CDR3 protein is CASRRTDNEQFF. For the CDR3, the DNA is TGCGCCAGCAGGCGTACAGACAATGAGCAGTTCTTC. The gene calls are TRBV5-1 and TRBJ2-1; unclear D gene. V was shortened by 5 bases and J by 5 bases, with 8 bases between the two germline ends. This CDR3 has 12 amino acids. Germline lookup yields CDR1 SGHRS and CDR2 YFSETQ.

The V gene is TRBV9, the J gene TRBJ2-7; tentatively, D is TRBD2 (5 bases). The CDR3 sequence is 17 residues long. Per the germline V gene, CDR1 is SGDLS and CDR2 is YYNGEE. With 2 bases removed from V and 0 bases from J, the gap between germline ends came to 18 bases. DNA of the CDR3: TGTGCCAGCAGCGTCGATCCATACGGGGTCAGCTCCTACGAGCAGTACTTC. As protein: CASSVDPYGVSSYEQYF.

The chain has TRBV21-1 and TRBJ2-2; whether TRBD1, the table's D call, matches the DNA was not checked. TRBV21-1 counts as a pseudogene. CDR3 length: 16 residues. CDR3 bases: TGTGCCACCGAGCCCCGTCAGGATTTGAACACCGGGGAGCTGTTTTTT. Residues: CATEPRQDLNTGELFF.

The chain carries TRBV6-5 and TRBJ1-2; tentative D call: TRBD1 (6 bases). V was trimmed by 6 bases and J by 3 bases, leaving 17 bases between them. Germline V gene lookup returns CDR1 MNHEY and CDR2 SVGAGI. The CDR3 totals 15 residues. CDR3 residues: CASSLSGTSHYGYTF. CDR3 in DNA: TGTGCCAGCAGCCTATCCGGGACATCTCACTATGGCTACACCTTC.

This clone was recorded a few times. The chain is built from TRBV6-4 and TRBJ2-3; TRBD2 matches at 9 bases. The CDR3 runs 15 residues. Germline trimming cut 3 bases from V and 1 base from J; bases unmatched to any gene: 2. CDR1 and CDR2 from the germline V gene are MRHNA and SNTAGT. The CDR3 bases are TGTGCCAGCAGTGAAGAGCGGGGGGGCACAGATACGCAGTATTTT. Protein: CASSEERGGTDTQYF.

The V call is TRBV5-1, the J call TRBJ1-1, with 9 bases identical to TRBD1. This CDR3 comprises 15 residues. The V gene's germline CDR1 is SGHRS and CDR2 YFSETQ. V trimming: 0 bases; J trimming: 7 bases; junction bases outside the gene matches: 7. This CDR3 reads CASSLGTGTGLEAFF. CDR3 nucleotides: TGCGCCAGCAGCTTGGGGACCGGGACAGGGCTTGAAGCTTTCTTT.

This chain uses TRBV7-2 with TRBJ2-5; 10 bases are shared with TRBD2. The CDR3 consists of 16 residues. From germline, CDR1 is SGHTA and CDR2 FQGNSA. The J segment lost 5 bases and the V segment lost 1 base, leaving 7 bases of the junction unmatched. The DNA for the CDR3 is TGTGCCAGCAGCTTAGGGGGTAGCGGGGGGACGGAGACCCAGTACTTC. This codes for CASSLGGSGGTETQYF.

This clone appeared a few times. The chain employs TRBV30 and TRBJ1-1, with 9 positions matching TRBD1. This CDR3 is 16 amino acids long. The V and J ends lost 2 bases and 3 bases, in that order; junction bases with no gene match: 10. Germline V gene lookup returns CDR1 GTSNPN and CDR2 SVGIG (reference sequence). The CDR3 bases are TGTGCCTGGAGTCCTAACAGGGGGCAGATGTACACTGAAGCTTTCTTT. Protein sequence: CAWSPNRGQMYTEAFF.

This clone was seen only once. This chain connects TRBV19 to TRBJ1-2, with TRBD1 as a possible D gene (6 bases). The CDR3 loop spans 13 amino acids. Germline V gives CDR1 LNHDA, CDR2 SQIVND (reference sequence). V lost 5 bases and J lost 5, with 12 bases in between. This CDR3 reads CASSPDRLYGYTF. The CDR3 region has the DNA TGTGCCAGTAGTCCGGACAGATTATATGGCTACACCTTC.

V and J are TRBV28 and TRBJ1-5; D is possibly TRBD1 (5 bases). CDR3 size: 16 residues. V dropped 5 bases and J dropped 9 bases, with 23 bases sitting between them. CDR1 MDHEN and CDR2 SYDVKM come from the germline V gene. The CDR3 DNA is TGTGCCAGCAGTACCTACCCACAGGCAAACGTAATGCCCCAGCATTTT. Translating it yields CASSTYPQANVMPQHF.